The 18 T cell receptor beta chains in this list originate from one sample, sequenced in a study of blood T cell repertoires in COVID-19. Sequencing was performed with immunoSEQ multiplex PCR; in TCRdb, only in-frame clones are kept and a portion is missing. The sample includes approximately 210,000 clones, 87% seen only once; the top ten take 2% to 2.5%. Sequencing input: PBMCs or T cells enriched from blood (not recorded which). Every receptor here comes from a woman under 40 who had recovered from COVID-19.

Concerning this clone itself: Other DNA sequences within the sample encode an identical CDR3. J is TRBJ2-7 and V is TRBV9; 7 bases line up with TRBD1. V lost 3 bases, J lost 2 bases, and 2 bases stayed unmatched. Germline V gene sequence: CDR1 SGDLS, CDR2 YYNGEE. CDR3 length: 13 amino acids. This chain's CDR3 is CASSAQGAYEQYF. In DNA, the CDR3 is TGTGCCAGCAGCGCCCAGGGGGCCTACGAGCAGTACTTC.

This clone has just a few counts. The chain joins TRBV27 to TRBJ1-2; D is possibly TRBD1 (6 bases). V lost 3 bases to trimming and J lost 5 bases, with 16 bases between them. The CDR3 extends over 15 amino acids. CDR1 and CDR2 from the germline V gene are MNHEY and SMNVEV (reference sequence). CDR3: CASSLTGGPGYGYTF. DNA for the CDR3: TGTGCCAGCAGTTTGACAGGAGGCCCAGGGTATGGCTACACCTTC.

V gene TRBV29-1 combines with J gene TRBJ1-2; weak D call: TRBD1 (6 bases). This CDR3 contains 15 residues. Germline V gene lookup returns CDR1 SQVTM and CDR2 ANQGSEA. V lost 0 bases, J lost 7 bases, and 18 bases lay in between. CDR3 in DNA: TGCAGCGTTGAAGATCGTCGACGGGGGGCGCGTGGCTACACCTTC. Protein sequence: CSVEDRRRGARGYTF. Based on the CDR3 plus reference TRBV29-1 and TRBJ1-2, the full variable domain is SAVISQKPSRDICQRGTSLTIQCQVDSQVTMMFWYRQQPGQSLTLIATANQGSEATYESGFVIDKFPISRPNLTFSTLTVSNMSPEDSSIYLCSVEDRRRGARGYTFGSGTRLTVV.

This clone has a handful of counts. The gene calls are TRBV7-2 and TRBJ1-2; 8 nucleotides line up with TRBD1. V lost 9 bases, J lost 5 bases, and 11 bases stayed unmatched. The CDR3 consists of 14 residues. Germline lookup yields CDR1 SGHTA and CDR2 FQGNSA. The CDR3 DNA is TGTGCCAGTAATGGCCTAGACAGGGGATATGGCTACACCTTC. It encodes CASNGLDRGYGYTF.

This clone showed up just a few times. The rearrangement links TRBV2 to TRBJ2-7; TRBD2 matches at 10 bases. J was trimmed by 6 bases and V by 7 bases; bases with no gene match: 6. CDR1 SNHLY and CDR2 FYNNEI come from the germline V gene. The CDR3 has 13 amino acids. In DNA form, the CDR3 reads TGTGCCAGCACTAGACTAGCGGGTTCCGAGCAGTACTTC. As protein: CASTRLAGSEQYF.

The chain employs TRBV5-4 and TRBJ2-1; D is possibly TRBD1 (6 bases). The germline V gene encodes CDR1 SGHNT and CDR2 YYREEE (reference sequence). The length of the CDR3 is 13 residues. The V end lost 5 bases, the J end lost 8 bases, and 14 bases lay between the germline ends. The chain's CDR3 is CASSSTGIHEQFF. In DNA form, the CDR3 reads TGTGCCAGCAGTTCAACAGGGATCCATGAGCAGTTCTTC.

The V gene is TRBV11-3, the J gene TRBJ1-1; 7 nucleotides agree with TRBD1. The germline CDR1 and CDR2 sequences are SGHNT and YENEEA. Unmatched junction bases numbered 8, after V lost 4 bases and J lost 6 bases. The CDR3 totals 14 residues. CDR3 in DNA: TGTGCCAGCAGCTCAATAGGGGGCATCGCTGAAGCTTTCTTT. It is translated as CASSSIGGIAEAFF.

The chain joins TRBV25-1 to TRBJ1-4; D not resolved. This CDR3 is built from 13 residues. The germline V and J ends were trimmed by 5 bases and 5 bases, with 9 bases remaining between them. Germline lookup yields CDR1 MGHDK and CDR2 SYGVNS. CDR3 residues: CASSTPVNEKLFF. CDR3 nucleotide sequence: TGTGCCAGCAGTACTCCCGTGAATGAAAAACTGTTTTTT.

This chain uses TRBV30 with TRBJ1-2; D perhaps matches TRBD1 (5 bases). Germline assignment: CDR1 GTSNPN and CDR2 SVGIG (reference sequence). The CDR3 loop spans 16 amino acids. V lost 4 bases to trimming and J lost 4 bases, with 22 bases between them. The CDR3 DNA reads TGTGCCTGGATCTGGTCGGAGTCGGGGGGGTTCTATGGCTACACCTTC. Its translation: CAWIWSESGGFYGYTF. Filled out from reference TRBV30 and TRBJ1-2, the complete variable domain reads SQTIHQWPATLVQPVGSPLSLECTVEGTSNPNLYWYRQAAGRGLQLLFYSVGIGQISSEVPQNLSASRPQDRQFILSSKKLLLSDSGFYLCAWIWSESGGFYGYTFGSGTRLTVV.

This rearrangement joins TRBV6-2 or TRBV6-3 to TRBJ1-2; D is uncertain. This CDR3 is 13 amino acids long. Germline V gene lookup returns CDR1 MNHEY and CDR2 SVGEGT. V gave up 5 bases and J gave up 8 bases, with 15 bases separating them. The CDR3 region has the DNA TGTGCCAGCAGTGAGCCGGTGTCTTGGGGCTACACCTTC. Protein: CASSEPVSWGYTF.

The J gene is TRBJ1-5, the V gene TRBV6-5; the match to TRBD1 covers 7 bases. Germline values: CDR1 MNHEY, CDR2 SVGAGI. CDR3 size: 15 residues. Trimming at V came to 5 bases and at J to 6 bases, leaving 10 bases not matched to a gene. The CDR3 reads CASSINPGGTQPQHF. The CDR3 region has the DNA TGTGCCAGCAGTATCAATCCAGGGGGAACTCAGCCCCAGCATTTT.

The chain is built from TRBV6-4 and TRBJ1-6; TRBD1 aligns across 9 bases. CDR1 is MRHNA and CDR2 is SNTAGT in the germline V gene. The J segment lost 7 bases and the V segment lost 5 bases, leaving 9 bases of the junction unmatched. CDR3 length equals 16 residues. DNA for the CDR3: TGTGCCAGCAGTCCATACCCGGGACAGGGAAATTCACCCCTCCACTTT. Its protein is CASSPYPGQGNSPLHF.

The genes are TRBV15 and TRBJ1-5; TRBD1 might be the D (5 bases). V lost 2 bases and J lost 3, with 20 bases in between. CDR3 size: 18 residues. Germline CDR1 is LNHNV and CDR2 is YYDKDF (reference sequence). CDR3 coding DNA: TGTGCCACCAGCAGATCCGATACGTCGACAGTCCACAATCAGCCCCAGCATTTT. This translates into CATSRSDTSTVHNQPQHF.

The rearrangement uses TRBV9 and TRBJ2-1; a weak D match, TRBD1 (5 bases). The V gene's germline CDR1 is SGDLS and CDR2 YYNGEE. V gave up 3 bases and J gave up 7 bases, with 8 bases separating them. This CDR3 contains 12 residues. The CDR3 loop is CASSADKNEQFF. CDR3 DNA: TGTGCCAGCAGCGCGGACAAAAATGAGCAGTTCTTC.

This chain links TRBV4-1 with TRBJ2-5, with a possible D match to TRBD2 (5 bases). V was trimmed by 8 bases and J by 5 bases, leaving 15 bases between them. Germline CDR1 reads MGHRA; CDR2 reads YSYEKL. The length of the CDR3 is 13 residues. Written as DNA, the CDR3 is TGCGCCAGCGCGCGCGGGCCGCGGGAGACCCAGTACTTC. Its translation: CASARGPRETQYF.

The chain links TRBV30 to TRBJ2-3, with 7 nucleotides matching TRBD2. Germline CDR1 is GTSNPN and CDR2 is SVGIG (reference sequence). The CDR3 extends over 15 amino acids. The junction had 8 bases not matched to a gene; V was cut back by 0 bases and J by 5 bases. CDR3 sequence (DNA): TGTGCCTGGAGTGTAAGACTAGCAATGGGAGATACGCAGTATTTT. Encoded protein: CAWSVRLAMGDTQYF.

V and J are TRBV29-1 and TRBJ1-1; perhaps TRBD1 as D (5 bases). The V gene's germline CDR1 is SQVTM and CDR2 ANQGSEA. CDR3 size: 11 residues. With 5 bases removed from V and 4 bases from J, the gap between germline ends came to 8 bases. The CDR3 DNA follows: TGCAGCGTTTCCGGGGGCACTGAAGCTTTCTTT. The encoded protein is CSVSGGTEAFF.

V and J are TRBV2 and TRBJ1-1, with TRBD1 matching over 7 bases. V lost 5 bases to trimming and J lost 5 bases; unmatched junction nucleotides: 11. Germline CDR1 is SNHLY and CDR2 is FYNNEI. This CDR3 has 15 amino acids. DNA of the CDR3: TGTGCCAGCAGTAGCCCTCGACAGGGATGGACTGAAGCTTTCTTT. Amino acids: CASSSPRQGWTEAFF.